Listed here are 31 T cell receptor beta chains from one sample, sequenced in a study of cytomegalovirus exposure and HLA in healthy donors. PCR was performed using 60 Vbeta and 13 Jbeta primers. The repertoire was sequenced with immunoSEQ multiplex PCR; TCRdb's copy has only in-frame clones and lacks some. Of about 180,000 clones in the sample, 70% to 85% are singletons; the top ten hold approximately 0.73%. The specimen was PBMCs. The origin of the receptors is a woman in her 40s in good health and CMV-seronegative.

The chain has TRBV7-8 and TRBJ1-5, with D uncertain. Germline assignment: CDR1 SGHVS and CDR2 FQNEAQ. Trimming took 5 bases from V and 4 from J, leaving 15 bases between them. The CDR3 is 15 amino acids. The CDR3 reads CASSPREGLNQPQHF. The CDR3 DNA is TGTGCCAGCAGCCCTCGGGAGGGCCTAAATCAGCCCCAGCATTTT.

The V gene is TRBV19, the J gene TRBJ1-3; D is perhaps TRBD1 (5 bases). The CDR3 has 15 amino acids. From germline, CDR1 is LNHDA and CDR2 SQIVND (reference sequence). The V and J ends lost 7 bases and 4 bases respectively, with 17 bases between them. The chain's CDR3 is CASNLPGLRGNTIYF. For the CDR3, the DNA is TGTGCCAGTAATTTGCCGGGACTCCGAGGAAACACCATATATTTT.

The CDR3: CASIGTSGGLNTGELFF. CDR3 DNA: TGTGCCAGCATCGGGACTAGCGGGGGCCTAAACACCGGGGAGCTGTTTTTT. J is TRBJ2-2 and V is TRBV11-3, with TRBD2 identical over 14 bases. This CDR3 has 17 amino acids. Germline CDR1 SGHNT, CDR2 YENEEA. The V and J ends lost 7 bases and 2 bases, in that order; junction bases with no gene match: 6.

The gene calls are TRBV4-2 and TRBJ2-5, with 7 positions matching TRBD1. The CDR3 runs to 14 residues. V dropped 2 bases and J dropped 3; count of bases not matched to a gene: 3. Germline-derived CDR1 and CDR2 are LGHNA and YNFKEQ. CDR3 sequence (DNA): TGTGCCAGCAGCCAAAGGGGGCAAGAAGAGACCCAGTACTTC. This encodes CASSQRGQEETQYF.

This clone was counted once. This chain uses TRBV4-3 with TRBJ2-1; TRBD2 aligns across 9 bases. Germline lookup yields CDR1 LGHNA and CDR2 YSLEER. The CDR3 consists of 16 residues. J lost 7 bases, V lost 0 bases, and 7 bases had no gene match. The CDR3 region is CASSQDLGLAVNEQFF. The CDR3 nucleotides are TGCGCCAGCAGCCAAGATCTGGGACTAGCTGTGAATGAGCAGTTCTTC.

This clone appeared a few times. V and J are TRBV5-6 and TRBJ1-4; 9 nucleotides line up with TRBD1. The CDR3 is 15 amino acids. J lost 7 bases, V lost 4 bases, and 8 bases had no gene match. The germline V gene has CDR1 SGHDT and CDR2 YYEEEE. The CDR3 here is CASSPGTGMGEKLFF. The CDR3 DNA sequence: TGTGCCAGCAGCCCCGGGACAGGGATGGGTGAAAAACTGTTTTTT.

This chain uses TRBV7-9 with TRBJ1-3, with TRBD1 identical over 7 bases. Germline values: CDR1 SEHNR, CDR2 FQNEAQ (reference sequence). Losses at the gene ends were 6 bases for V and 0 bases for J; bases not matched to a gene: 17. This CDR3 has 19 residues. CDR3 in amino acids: CASRTRLQGRKPSGNTIYF. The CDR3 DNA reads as TGTGCCAGCAGGACGAGGTTACAGGGGCGCAAGCCCTCTGGAAACACCATATATTTT. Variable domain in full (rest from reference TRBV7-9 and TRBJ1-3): DTGVSQNPRHKITKRGQNVTFRCDPISEHNRLYWYRQTLGQGPEFLTYFQNEAQLEKSRLLSDRFSAERPKGSFSTLEIQRTEQGDSAMYLCASRTRLQGRKPSGNTIYFGEGSWLTVV.

The CDR3 DNA follows: TGTGCCAGTAGTATATTTCCCACAGGGTATGGCTACACCTTC. Its translation is CASSIFPTGYGYTF. This chain joins TRBV19 and TRBJ1-2; possible D gene TRBD1, 6 bases. Germline assignment: CDR1 LNHDA and CDR2 SQIVND (reference sequence). CDR3 length equals 14 residues. V was pared by 2 bases and J by 5 bases, with 12 bases between.

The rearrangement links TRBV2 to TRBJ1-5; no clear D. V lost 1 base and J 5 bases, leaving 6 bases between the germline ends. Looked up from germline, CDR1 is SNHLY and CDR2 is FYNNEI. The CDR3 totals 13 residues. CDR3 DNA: TGTGCCAGCAGTGAAGGGCAGTATCAGCCCCAGCATTTT. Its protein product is CASSEGQYQPQHF.

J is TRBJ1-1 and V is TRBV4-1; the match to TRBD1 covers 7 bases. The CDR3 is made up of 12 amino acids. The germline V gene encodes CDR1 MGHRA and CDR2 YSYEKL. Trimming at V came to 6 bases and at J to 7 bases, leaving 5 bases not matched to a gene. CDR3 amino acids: CASRPQGSEAFF. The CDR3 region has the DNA TGCGCCAGCAGGCCACAGGGGAGTGAAGCTTTCTTT.

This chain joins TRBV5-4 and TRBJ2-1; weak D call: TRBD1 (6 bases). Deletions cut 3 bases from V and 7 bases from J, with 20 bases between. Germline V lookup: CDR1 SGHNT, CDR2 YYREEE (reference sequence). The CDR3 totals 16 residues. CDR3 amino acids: CASSSPRGDYRNEQFF. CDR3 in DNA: TGTGCCAGCAGCTCCCCCAGGGGAGATTATAGGAATGAGCAGTTCTTC.

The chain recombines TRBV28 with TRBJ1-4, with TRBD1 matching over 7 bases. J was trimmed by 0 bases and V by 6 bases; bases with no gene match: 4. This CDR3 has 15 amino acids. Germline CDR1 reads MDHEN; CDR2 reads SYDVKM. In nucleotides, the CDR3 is TGTGCCAGCAGCCCCGACAGGGCAACTAATGAAAAACTGTTTTTT. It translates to CASSPDRATNEKLFF. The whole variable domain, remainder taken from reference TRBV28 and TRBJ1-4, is DVKVTQSSRYLVKRTGEKVFLECVQDMDHENMFWYRQDPGLGLRLIYFSYDVKMKEKGDIPEGYSVSREKKERFSLILESASTNQTSMYLCASSPDRATNEKLFFGSGTQLSVL.

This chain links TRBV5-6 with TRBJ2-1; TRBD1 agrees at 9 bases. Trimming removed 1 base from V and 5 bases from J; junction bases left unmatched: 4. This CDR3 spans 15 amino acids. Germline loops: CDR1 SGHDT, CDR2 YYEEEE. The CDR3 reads CASSLSGTGNNEQFF. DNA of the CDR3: TGTGCCAGCAGCTTGTCTGGGACAGGGAACAATGAGCAGTTCTTC.

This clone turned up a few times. The CDR3 DNA sequence: TGTGCCAGCAGTTATCCCGGGACAGGGAATCAGCCCCAGCATTTT. Translating gives CASSYPGTGNQPQHF. V and J are TRBV6-6 and TRBJ1-5, with 9 bases aligning to TRBD1. CDR3 length: 15 residues. J lost 4 bases, V lost 3 bases, and 4 bases had no gene match. Per the germline V gene, CDR1 is MNHNY and CDR2 is SVGAGI (reference sequence).

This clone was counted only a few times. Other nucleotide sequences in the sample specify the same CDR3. CDR3 residues: CASSLGQGNTEAFF. The DNA of the CDR3 is TGTGCCAGCTCGCTAGGACAGGGGAACACTGAAGCTTTCTTT. The J gene is TRBJ1-1, the V gene TRBV18; TRBD1 matches 8 bases. This CDR3 has 14 residues. V lost 6 bases, J lost 1 base, and 4 bases stayed unmatched. Looked up from germline, CDR1 is KGHSH and CDR2 is LQKENI.

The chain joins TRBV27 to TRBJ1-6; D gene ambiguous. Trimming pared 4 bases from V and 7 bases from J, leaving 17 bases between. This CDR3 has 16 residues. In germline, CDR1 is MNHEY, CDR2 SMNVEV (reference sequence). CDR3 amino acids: CASSSPLRGLNSPLHF. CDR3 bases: TGTGCCAGCAGTTCCCCTCTTCGAGGGCTAAATTCACCCCTCCACTTT.

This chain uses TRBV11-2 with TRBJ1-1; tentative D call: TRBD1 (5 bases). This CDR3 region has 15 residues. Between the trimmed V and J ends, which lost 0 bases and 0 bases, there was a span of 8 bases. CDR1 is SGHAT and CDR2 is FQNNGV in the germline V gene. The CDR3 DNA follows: TGTGCCAGCAGCTTAGACAGGGTTTTGAACACTGAAGCTTTCTTT. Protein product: CASSLDRVLNTEAFF.

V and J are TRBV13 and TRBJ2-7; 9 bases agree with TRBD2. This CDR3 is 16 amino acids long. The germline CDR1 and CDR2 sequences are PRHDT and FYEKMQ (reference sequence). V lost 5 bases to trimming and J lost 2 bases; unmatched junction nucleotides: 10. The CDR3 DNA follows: TGTGCCAGCAGCCCCGGGGGGGTAGCGGGAGCCTACGAGCAGTACTTC. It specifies CASSPGGVAGAYEQYF.

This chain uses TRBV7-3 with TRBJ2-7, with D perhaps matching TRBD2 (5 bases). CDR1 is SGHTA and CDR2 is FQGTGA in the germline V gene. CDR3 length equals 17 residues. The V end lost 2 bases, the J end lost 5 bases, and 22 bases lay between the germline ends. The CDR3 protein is CASSLDNPPLECHEQYF. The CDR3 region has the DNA TGTGCCAGCAGCTTAGATAACCCCCCACTAGAGTGCCACGAGCAGTACTTC.

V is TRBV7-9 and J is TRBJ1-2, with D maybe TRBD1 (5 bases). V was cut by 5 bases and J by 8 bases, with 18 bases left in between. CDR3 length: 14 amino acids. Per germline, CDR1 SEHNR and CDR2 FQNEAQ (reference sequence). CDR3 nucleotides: TGTGCCAGCAGCACGAGCGGGGGAATAAGGGGCTACACCTTC. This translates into CASSTSGGIRGYTF. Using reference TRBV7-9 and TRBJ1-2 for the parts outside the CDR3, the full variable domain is DTGVSQNPRHKITKRGQNVTFRCDPISEHNRLYWYRQTLGQGPEFLTYFQNEAQLEKSRLLSDRFSAERPKGSFSTLEIQRTEQGDSAMYLCASSTSGGIRGYTFGSGTRLTVV.

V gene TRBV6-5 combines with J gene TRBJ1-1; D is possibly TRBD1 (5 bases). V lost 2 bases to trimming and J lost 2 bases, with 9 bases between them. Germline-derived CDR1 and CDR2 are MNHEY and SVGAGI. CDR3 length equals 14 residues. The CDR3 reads CASSYAGHNTEAFF. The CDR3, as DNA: TGTGCCAGCAGTTACGCAGGACACAACACTGAAGCTTTCTTT.

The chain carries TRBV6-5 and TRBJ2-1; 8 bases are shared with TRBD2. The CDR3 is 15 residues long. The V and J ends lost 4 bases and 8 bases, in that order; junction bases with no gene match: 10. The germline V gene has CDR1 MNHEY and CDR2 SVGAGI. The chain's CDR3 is CASSSPSGGPDEQFF. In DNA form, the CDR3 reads TGTGCCAGCAGTTCCCCTTCGGGAGGGCCCGATGAGCAGTTCTTC.

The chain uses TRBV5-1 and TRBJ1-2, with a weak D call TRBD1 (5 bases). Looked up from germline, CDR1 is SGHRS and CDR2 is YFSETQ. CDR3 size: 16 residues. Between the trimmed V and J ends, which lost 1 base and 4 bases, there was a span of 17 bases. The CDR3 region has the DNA TGCGCCAGCAGCTTGAATCCCCAGGGCGCCGGCTATGGCTACACCTTC. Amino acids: CASSLNPQGAGYGYTF.

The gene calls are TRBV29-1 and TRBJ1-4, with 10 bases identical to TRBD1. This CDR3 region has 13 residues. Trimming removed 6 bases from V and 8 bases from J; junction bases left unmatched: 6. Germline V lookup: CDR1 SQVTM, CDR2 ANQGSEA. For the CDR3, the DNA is TGCAGCGTGGACAGGGGGAGTGGGGAAAAACTGTTTTTT. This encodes CSVDRGSGEKLFF.

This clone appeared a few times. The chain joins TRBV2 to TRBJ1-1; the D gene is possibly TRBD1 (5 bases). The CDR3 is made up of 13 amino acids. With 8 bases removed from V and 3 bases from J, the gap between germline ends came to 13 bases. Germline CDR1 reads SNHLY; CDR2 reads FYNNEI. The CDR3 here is CASLKGVYTEAFF. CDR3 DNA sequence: TGTGCCAGCCTGAAAGGGGTTTACACTGAAGCTTTCTTT.

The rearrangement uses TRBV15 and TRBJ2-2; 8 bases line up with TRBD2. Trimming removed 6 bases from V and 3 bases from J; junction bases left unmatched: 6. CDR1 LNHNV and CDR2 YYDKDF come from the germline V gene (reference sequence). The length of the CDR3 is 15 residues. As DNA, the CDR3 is TGTGCCACCAGGTATAGCGGGACGGACACCGGGGAGCTGTTTTTT. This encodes CATRYSGTDTGELFF.

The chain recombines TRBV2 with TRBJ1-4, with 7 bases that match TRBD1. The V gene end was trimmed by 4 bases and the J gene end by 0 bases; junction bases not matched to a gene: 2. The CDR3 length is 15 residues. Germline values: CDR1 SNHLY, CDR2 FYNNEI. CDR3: CASSVTGATNEKLFF. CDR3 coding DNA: TGTGCCAGCAGTGTTACAGGGGCAACTAATGAAAAACTGTTTTTT.

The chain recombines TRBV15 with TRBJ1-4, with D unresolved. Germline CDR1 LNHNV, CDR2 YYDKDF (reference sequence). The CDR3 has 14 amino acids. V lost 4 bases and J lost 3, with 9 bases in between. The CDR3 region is CATSIEYANEKLFF. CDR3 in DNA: TGTGCCACCAGCATCGAGTACGCTAATGAAAAACTGTTTTTT.

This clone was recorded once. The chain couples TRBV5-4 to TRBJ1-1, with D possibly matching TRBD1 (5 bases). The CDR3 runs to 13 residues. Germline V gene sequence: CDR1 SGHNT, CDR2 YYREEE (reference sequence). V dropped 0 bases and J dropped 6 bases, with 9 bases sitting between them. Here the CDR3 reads CASSLVPGAEAFF. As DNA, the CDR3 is TGTGCCAGCAGCTTGGTGCCGGGGGCTGAAGCTTTCTTT.

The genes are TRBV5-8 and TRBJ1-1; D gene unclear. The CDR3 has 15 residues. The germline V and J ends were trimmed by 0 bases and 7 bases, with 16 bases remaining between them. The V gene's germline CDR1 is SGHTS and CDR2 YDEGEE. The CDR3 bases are TGTGCCAGCAGCTTGGAGCCAGCGTCGAGTCATGAAGCTTTCTTT. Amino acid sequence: CASSLEPASSHEAFF.

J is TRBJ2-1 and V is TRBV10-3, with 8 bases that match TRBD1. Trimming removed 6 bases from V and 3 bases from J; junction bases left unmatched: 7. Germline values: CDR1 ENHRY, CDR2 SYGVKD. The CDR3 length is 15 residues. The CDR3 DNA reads TGTGCCATCAGCATCGGACAGGGTATCTACAATGAGCAGTTCTTC. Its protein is CAISIGQGIYNEQFF.